A selection of T cell receptor beta chains follows, all from one sample in a study of cytomegalovirus exposure and HLA in healthy donors. Libraries were prepared by immunoSEQ multiplex PCR; TCRdb keeps only in-frame clonotypes and omits some of them. In the table there are under 150,000 clones, 82% of which are singletons. Sequenced input: PBMCs. The receptors derive from a woman aged 18-29 years in good health and CMV-seronegative. Each CDR3 is given with its conserved first and last residue. Each record gives: V gene, D gene, J gene, clone size, CDR3 protein, CDR3 DNA. The D gene is left open where the match is weak. The size of a clone is reported for some rows only, either as once, few or many, or as a class for expanded clones.

>TRBV6-1|TRBD1|TRBJ2-5|NA
CASRDRTGGKETQYF
TGTGCCAGCAGGGATAGGACAGGGGGCAAAGAGACCCAGTACTTC
>TRBV19|NA|TRBJ2-7|NA
CASTQTGYDEQYF
TGTGCCAGTACCCAAACAGGGTATGACGAGCAGTACTTC
>TRBV19|TRBD1|TRBJ1-5|NA
CASSAQGATQPQHF
TGTGCCAGTAGTGCACAGGGGGCTACTCAGCCCCAGCATTTT
>TRBV7-2|NA|TRBJ1-1|NA
CASSPYLNTEAFF
TGTGCCAGCAGCCCATACTTGAACACTGAAGCTTTCTTT
>TRBV29-1|TRBD1|TRBJ1-6|NA
CSEGQVASPLHF
TGCAGCGAGGGACAGGTGGCTTCACCCCTCCACTTT
>TRBV6-7|NA|TRBJ2-7|NA
CAPTGLAKNEQYF
TGTGCCCCCACGGGGCTAGCGAAAAACGAGCAGTACTTC
>TRBV5-5|NA|TRBJ2-7|NA
CASSLDRGYEQYF
TGTGCCAGCAGTCTCGACAGAGGCTACGAGCAGTACTTC
>TRBV5-6|NA|TRBJ1-5|NA
CASSLGRVRGINQPQHF
TGTGCCAGCAGCTTGGGGAGGGTACGAGGTATCAATCAGCCCCAGCATTTT
>TRBV29-1|TRBD1|TRBJ1-5|few
CSVQQGAENQPQHF
TGCAGCGTGCAGCAGGGGGCGGAAAATCAGCCCCAGCATTTT
>TRBV15|TRBD1|TRBJ2-7|NA
CATSRLIGQGNYEQYF
TGTGCCACCAGCAGACTCATTGGACAGGGAAACTACGAGCAGTACTTC
>TRBV7-9|NA|TRBJ1-2|NA
CASSLDPQVDGYTF
TGTGCCAGCAGCTTAGACCCACAGGTCGATGGCTACACCTTC
>TRBV9|TRBD2|TRBJ2-5|once
CASSAGLAGQETQYF
TGTGCCAGCAGCGCGGGACTAGCCGGACAAGAGACCCAGTACTTC
>TRBV19|NA|TRBJ1-1|NA
CASSISGNTEAFF
TGTGCCAGTAGTATAAGCGGGAACACTGAAGCTTTCTTT
>TRBV29-1|NA|TRBJ1-1|NA
CSVVTTMNTEAFF
TGCAGCGTTGTAACAACTATGAACACTGAAGCTTTCTTT
>TRBV2|NA|TRBJ2-2|NA
CASRAGTQNTGELFF
TGTGCCAGCAGGGCCGGGACTCAGAACACCGGGGAGCTGTTTTTT